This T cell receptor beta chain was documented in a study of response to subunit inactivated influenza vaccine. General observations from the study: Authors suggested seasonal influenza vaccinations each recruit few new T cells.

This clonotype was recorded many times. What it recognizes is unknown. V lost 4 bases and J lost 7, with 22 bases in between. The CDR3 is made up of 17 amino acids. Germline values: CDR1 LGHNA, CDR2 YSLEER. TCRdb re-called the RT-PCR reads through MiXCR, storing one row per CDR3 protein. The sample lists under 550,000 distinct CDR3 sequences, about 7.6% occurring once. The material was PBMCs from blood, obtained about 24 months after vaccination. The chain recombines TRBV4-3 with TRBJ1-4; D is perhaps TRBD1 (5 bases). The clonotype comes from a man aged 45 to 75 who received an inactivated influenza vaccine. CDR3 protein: CASSRASQGRRGEKLFF. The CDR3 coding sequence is TGCGCCAGCAGCCGAGCGAGCCAGGGTAGGAGAGGTGAAAAACTGTTTTTT.